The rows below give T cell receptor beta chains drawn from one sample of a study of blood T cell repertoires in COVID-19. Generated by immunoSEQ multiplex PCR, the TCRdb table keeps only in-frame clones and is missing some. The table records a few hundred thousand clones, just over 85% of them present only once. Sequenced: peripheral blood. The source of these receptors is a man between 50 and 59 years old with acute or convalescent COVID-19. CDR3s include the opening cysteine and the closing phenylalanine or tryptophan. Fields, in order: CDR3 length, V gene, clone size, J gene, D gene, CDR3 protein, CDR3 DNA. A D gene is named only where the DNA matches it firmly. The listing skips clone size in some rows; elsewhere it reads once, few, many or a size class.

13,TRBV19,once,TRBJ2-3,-,CASRGGSTDTQYF,TGTGCCAGCCGCGGCGGCAGCACAGATACGCAGTATTTT
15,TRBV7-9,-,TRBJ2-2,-,CASTGQAANTGELFF,TGTGCCAGCACCGGGCAAGCCGCGAACACCGGGGAGCTGTTTTTT
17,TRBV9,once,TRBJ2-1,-,CASSDSVEPRDYNEQFF,TGTGCCAGCAGCGACAGCGTAGAGCCCAGGGACTACAATGAGCAGTTCTTC
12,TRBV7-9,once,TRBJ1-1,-,CASSLSNTEAFF,TGTGCCAGCAGCTTAAGCAACACTGAAGCTTTCTTT
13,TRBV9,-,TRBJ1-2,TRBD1,CASSMDRQYGYTF,TGTGCCAGCAGCATGGACAGGCAGTATGGCTACACCTTC
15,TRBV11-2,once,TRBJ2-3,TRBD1,CASSTQGALTDTQYF,TGTGCCAGCAGTACACAGGGGGCGTTGACAGATACGCAGTATTTT
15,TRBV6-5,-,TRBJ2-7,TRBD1,CASTAQQGVSYEQYF,TGTGCCAGCACTGCGCAGCAGGGGGTCTCCTACGAGCAGTACTTC
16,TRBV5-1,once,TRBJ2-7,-,CASSTRPDSISYEQYF,TGCGCCAGCAGCACCAGGCCGGACAGTATCTCCTACGAGCAGTACTTC
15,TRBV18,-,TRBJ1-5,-,CASSPRDTKSEPQHF,TGTGCCAGCTCACCCCGGGACACAAAATCGGAGCCCCAGCATTTT
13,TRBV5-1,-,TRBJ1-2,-,CASSLVGQGGYTF,TGCGCCAGCAGCTTGGTTGGGCAAGGTGGCTACACCTTC
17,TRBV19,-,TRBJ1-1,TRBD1,CASSIGTGGPRNTEAFF,TGTGCCAGTAGTATCGGGACAGGGGGCCCGCGGAACACTGAAGCTTTCTTT
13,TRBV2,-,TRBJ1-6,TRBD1,CAGRQGGNSPLHF,TGTGCCGGACGACAGGGTGGCAATTCACCCCTCCACTTT
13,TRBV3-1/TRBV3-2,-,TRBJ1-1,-,CASSQGDNTEAFF,TGTGCCAGCAGCCAAGGAGATAACACTGAAGCTTTCTTT
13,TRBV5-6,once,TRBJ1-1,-,CASSLADGPEAFF,TGTGCCAGCAGCTTGGCCGATGGCCCTGAAGCTTTCTTT
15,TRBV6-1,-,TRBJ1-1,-,CASSEARSGNTEAFF,TGTGCCAGCAGTGAAGCGCGATCGGGTAACACTGAAGCTTTCTTT
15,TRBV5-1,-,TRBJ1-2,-,CASSSRGATEGGYTF,TGCGCCAGCAGCTCGCGGGGGGCAACTGAGGGTGGCTACACCTTC
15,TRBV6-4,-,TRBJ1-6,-,CASSDSYGGRYALHF,TGTGCCAGCAGTGACTCTTACGGGGGACGGTATGCCCTCCACTTT
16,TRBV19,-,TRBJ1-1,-,CASSIVGGRRNTEAFF,TGTGCCAGTAGTATAGTGGGGGGTAGGCGGAACACTGAAGCTTTCTTT
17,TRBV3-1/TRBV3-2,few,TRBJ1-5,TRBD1,CASSQERGQGRNQPQHF,TGTGCCAGCAGCCAAGAGAGGGGACAGGGCCGCAATCAGCCCCAGCATTTT
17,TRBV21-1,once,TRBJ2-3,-,CASSKASETGRTDTQYF,TGTGCCAGCAGCAAAGCTTCGGAAACAGGCCGCACAGATACGCAGTATTTT
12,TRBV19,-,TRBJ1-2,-,CASWTEYYGYTF,TGTGCCAGCTGGACAGAATACTATGGCTACACCTTC
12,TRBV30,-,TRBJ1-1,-,CASRRMNTEAFF,TGTGCCTCGAGGAGGATGAACACTGAAGCTTTCTTT
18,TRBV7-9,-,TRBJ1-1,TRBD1,CAVIKRQGVENRMAEAFF,TGTGCCGTTATAAAGCGGCAGGGGGTCGAGAATAGGATGGCTGAAGCTTTCTTT
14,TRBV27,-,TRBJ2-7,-,CASSFKIGGYEQYF,TGTGCCAGCAGTTTTAAAATAGGGGGTTACGAGCAGTACTTC
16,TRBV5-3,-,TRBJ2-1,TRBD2,CARSSPGTSFTDEQFF,TGTGCCAGAAGCTCCCCCGGGACTAGCTTCACCGATGAGCAGTTCTTC
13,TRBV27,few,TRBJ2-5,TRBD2,CASSIRGRETQYF,TGTGCCAGCAGTATCCGCGGGAGAGAGACCCAGTACTTC
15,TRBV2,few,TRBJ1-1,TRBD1,CASSEANRGRTEAFF,TGTGCCAGCAGTGAAGCTAACAGGGGGAGGACTGAAGCTTTCTTT
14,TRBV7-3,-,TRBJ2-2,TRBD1,CASQPGGNTGELFF,TGTGCCAGCCAACCAGGGGGCAACACCGGGGAGCTGTTTTTT
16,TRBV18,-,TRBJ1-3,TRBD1,CASSPAGGRSGNTIYF,TGTGCCAGCTCACCTGCAGGGGGCCGCTCTGGAAACACCATATATTTT
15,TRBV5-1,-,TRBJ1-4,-,CASSLRQGLNEKLFF,TGCGCCAGCAGCTTGCGCCAGGGCCTTAATGAAAAACTGTTTTTT
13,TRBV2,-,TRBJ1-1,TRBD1,CASRGQLNTEAFF,TGTGCCAGCAGGGGACAGTTGAACACTGAAGCTTTCTTT
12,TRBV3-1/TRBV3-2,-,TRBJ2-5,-,CASSQSVETQYF,TGTGCCAGCAGCCAAAGCGTAGAGACCCAGTACTTC
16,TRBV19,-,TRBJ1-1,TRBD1,CASSMRGETGGTEAFF,TGTGCCAGTAGTATGAGGGGAGAGACAGGGGGCACTGAAGCTTTCTTT
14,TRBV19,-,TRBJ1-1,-,CASSPDRTNTEAFF,TGTGCCAGTAGTCCCGACAGGACTAACACTGAAGCTTTCTTT
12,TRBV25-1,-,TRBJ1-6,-,CASSDPNSPLHF,TGTGCCAGCAGTGACCCAAATTCACCCCTCCACTTT
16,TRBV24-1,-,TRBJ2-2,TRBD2,CATSDPGGANTGELFF,TGTGCCACCAGTGACCCGGGAGGCGCGAACACCGGGGAGCTGTTTTTT
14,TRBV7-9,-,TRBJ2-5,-,CASSLASSRETQYF,TGTGCCAGCAGCTTAGCGTCCTCTCGAGAGACCCAGTACTTC
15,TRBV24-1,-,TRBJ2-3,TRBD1,CATSVGQGRADTQYF,TGTGCCACCAGCGTGGGACAGGGAAGGGCAGATACGCAGTATTTT
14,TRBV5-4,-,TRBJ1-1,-,CASSFGTQNTEAFF,TGTGCCAGCAGCTTCGGGACACAGAACACTGAAGCTTTCTTT
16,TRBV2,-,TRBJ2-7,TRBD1,CASSEPDRVSRYEQYF,TGTGCCAGCAGTGAACCGGACAGGGTCAGTCGGTACGAGCAGTACTTC
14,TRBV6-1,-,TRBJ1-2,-,CASSEALTSWGYTF,TGTGCCAGCAGTGAAGCGCTTACTAGTTGGGGCTACACCTTC